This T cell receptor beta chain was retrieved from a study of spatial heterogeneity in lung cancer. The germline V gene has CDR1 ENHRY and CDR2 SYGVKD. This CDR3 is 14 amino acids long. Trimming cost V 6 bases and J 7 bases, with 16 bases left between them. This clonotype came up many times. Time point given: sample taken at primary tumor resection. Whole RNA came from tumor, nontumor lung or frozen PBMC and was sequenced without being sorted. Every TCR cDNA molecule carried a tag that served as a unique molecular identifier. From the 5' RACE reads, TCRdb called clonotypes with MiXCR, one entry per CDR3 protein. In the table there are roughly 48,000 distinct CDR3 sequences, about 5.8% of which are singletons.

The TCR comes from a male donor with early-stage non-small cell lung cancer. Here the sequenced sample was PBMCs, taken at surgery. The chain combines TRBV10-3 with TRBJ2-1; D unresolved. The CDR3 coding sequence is TGTGCCATCAGCCCAGGAAAGTTGATAAATGAGCAGTTCTTC. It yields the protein CAISPGKLINEQFF.